A single sample is the source of the 16 T cell receptor beta chains below, sequenced in a study of cytomegalovirus exposure and HLA in healthy donors. The PCR was carried out with 60 Vbeta primers and 13 Jbeta primers. Sequencing was performed with immunoSEQ multiplex PCR; in TCRdb, only in-frame clones are kept and a portion is missing. The table has 80,000 to 130,000 clones, about 70% seen once. The sequenced sample consisted of PBMCs. The receptors were sampled from a woman aged 18-29 years in good health and CMV-seropositive.

The chain recombines TRBV25-1 with TRBJ2-5; 7 bases match TRBD2. Germline V gene lookup returns CDR1 MGHDK and CDR2 SYGVNS. With V trimmed by 6 bases and J by 5 bases, 6 bases remained unmatched. The length of the CDR3 is 13 residues. The CDR3 sequence is CASSSGGLETQYF. The CDR3 coding sequence is TGTGCCAGCAGCTCCGGGGGGTTGGAGACCCAGTACTTC.

The chain is built from TRBV11-3 and TRBJ2-1, with 8 bases fitting TRBD2. This CDR3 comprises 13 residues. Unmatched junction bases numbered 2, after V lost 2 bases and J lost 8 bases. The germline CDR1 and CDR2 sequences are SGHNT and YENEEA. Written as DNA, the CDR3 is TGTGCCAGCAGCTTACGGGGGGGCGATGAGCAGTTCTTC. The encoded protein is CASSLRGGDEQFF.

Only one count was recorded for this clone. The V gene is TRBV28, the J gene TRBJ1-5, with 7 bases identical to TRBD1. With V trimmed by 6 bases and J by 3 bases, 5 bases remained unmatched. This CDR3 is 14 amino acids long. Germline values: CDR1 MDHEN, CDR2 SYDVKM. The CDR3 loop reads CASRVQGSNQPQHF. CDR3 in DNA: TGTGCCAGCAGGGTACAGGGGTCCAATCAGCCCCAGCATTTT. Full variable domain (outside the CDR3, taken from reference TRBV28 and TRBJ1-5): DVKVTQSSRYLVKRTGEKVFLECVQDMDHENMFWYRQDPGLGLRLIYFSYDVKMKEKGDIPEGYSVSREKKERFSLILESASTNQTSMYLCASRVQGSNQPQHFGDGTRLSIL.

This clone was seen a few times. The chain combines TRBV28 with TRBJ2-3, with TRBD2 identical over 12 bases. The CDR3 length is 16 residues. Germline V gene data show CDR1 as MDHEN and CDR2 as SYDVKM. With V trimmed by 5 bases and J by 2 bases, 5 bases remained unmatched. The CDR3 loop is CASSRTSGTLTDTQYF. Written as DNA, the CDR3 is TGTGCCAGCAGTCGGACTAGCGGGACCCTCACAGATACGCAGTATTTT.

This clone showed up just once. The J gene is TRBJ1-2, the V gene TRBV28, with D maybe TRBD1 (6 bases). Looked up from germline, CDR1 is MDHEN and CDR2 is SYDVKM. V lost 5 bases and J 4 bases, leaving 17 bases between the germline ends. There are 15 residues in the CDR3. CDR3 protein: CASSLTSGHLYGYTF. The CDR3 region has the DNA TGTGCCAGCAGTCTCACCTCGGGACACCTCTATGGCTACACCTTC.

This clone came up a few times. V gene TRBV6-5 combines with J gene TRBJ2-5; D gene uncertain. The CDR3 covers 13 residues. The germline V gene encodes CDR1 MNHEY and CDR2 SVGAGI. V lost 8 bases, J lost 4 bases, and 14 bases lay in between. CDR3 in DNA: TGTGCCAGCGCGCGAGCCCGGAGAGAGACCCAGTACTTC. Protein sequence: CASARARRETQYF.

This clone showed up just once. This sequence joins TRBV4-1 and TRBJ2-1; the match to TRBD2 covers 11 bases. The CDR3 loop spans 16 amino acids. Germline CDR1 reads MGHRA; CDR2 reads YSYEKL. V trimming: 1 base; J trimming: 10 bases; junction bases outside the gene matches: 9. The CDR3 DNA reads TGCGCCAGCAGCCAAGGGTCGGGACTAGCGGTGAACGAGCAGTTCTTC. Translating gives CASSQGSGLAVNEQFF.

This chain links TRBV7-2 with TRBJ1-1; the D gene is possibly TRBD1 (5 bases). Germline V gene sequence: CDR1 SGHTA, CDR2 FQGNSA. Trimming shortened V by 5 bases and J by 0 bases, and 16 bases separated the two germline ends. The length of the CDR3 is 16 residues. CDR3 sequence (DNA): TGTGCCAGCAGCCCCAGTAGAAGGGGAATGAACACTGAAGCTTTCTTT. Amino acid sequence: CASSPSRRGMNTEAFF.

The table lists this clone with a few counts. The chain employs TRBV4-3 and TRBJ1-2, with D possibly matching TRBD1 (5 bases). The CDR3 sequence is 14 residues long. V was clipped by 3 bases and J by 3 bases, with 11 bases between them. The germline V gene encodes CDR1 LGHNA and CDR2 YSLEER. Written as DNA, the CDR3 is TGCGCCAGCAGCCAGGGGCAGGGATACTATGGCTACACCTTC. As protein: CASSQGQGYYGYTF.

The chain uses TRBV28 and TRBJ2-7, with TRBD2 identical over 9 bases. V was clipped by 3 bases and J by 1 base; unmatched bases: 7. This CDR3 has 16 amino acids. Germline-derived CDR1 and CDR2 are MDHEN and SYDVKM. CDR3 bases: TGTGCCAGCAGTTTGGTAGCGGGAGCCAATTCCTACGAGCAGTACTTC. It is translated as CASSLVAGANSYEQYF.

The chain joins TRBV11-1 to TRBJ2-4, with 15 bases matching TRBD2. J lost 8 bases, V lost 5 bases, and 10 bases had no gene match. Germline CDR1 SGHAT, CDR2 FQDESV (reference sequence). The CDR3 is made up of 17 amino acids. The CDR3 nucleotides are TGTGCCAGCAGCCCGGGGACTAGCGGGAGGATTGTGGACATTCAGTACTTC. Protein product: CASSPGTSGRIVDIQYF.

This chain connects TRBV2 to TRBJ2-3; 9 bases line up with TRBD2. The CDR3 is 14 residues long. The germline CDR1 and CDR2 sequences are SNHLY and FYNNEI. Unmatched junction bases numbered 2, after V lost 6 bases and J lost 1 base. For the CDR3, the DNA is TGTGCCAGCAGCTGGACTAGCGGCACAGATACGCAGTATTTT. Protein product: CASSWTSGTDTQYF.

The genes are TRBV7-9 and TRBJ1-1, with TRBD1 as a possible D gene (5 bases). Germline values: CDR1 SEHNR, CDR2 FQNEAQ (reference sequence). The CDR3 length is 15 residues. The ends were cut back, 2 bases at V and 3 bases at J, with 13 bases in the middle. CDR3 region: CASSLSGRGDTEAFF. DNA of the CDR3: TGTGCCAGCAGCTTATCCGGGAGGGGTGACACTGAAGCTTTCTTT.

The chain recombines TRBV2 with TRBJ2-5; D may be TRBD2 (5 bases). V dropped 11 bases and J dropped 5 bases, with 12 bases sitting between them. The CDR3 is 11 amino acids. In germline, CDR1 is SNHLY, CDR2 FYNNEI. The DNA for the CDR3 is TGTGCCGGACTCCTCCGGGAGACCCAGTACTTC. Protein product: CAGLLRETQYF.

This chain uses TRBV11-2 with TRBJ2-3, with D perhaps TRBD2 (5 bases). This CDR3 region has 15 residues. The germline CDR1 and CDR2 sequences are SGHAT and FQNNGV. Trimming removed 5 bases at V and 4 bases at J, with 16 bases between. The CDR3 DNA reads as TGTGCCAGCAGCCCTCGGGATGGCGAATCAGATACGCAGTATTTT. It codes for CASSPRDGESDTQYF.

The chain combines TRBV28 with TRBJ1-2; tentative D call: TRBD1 (5 bases). Trimming pared 8 bases from V and 6 bases from J, leaving 16 bases between. There are 13 residues in the CDR3. CDR1 is MDHEN and CDR2 is SYDVKM in the germline V gene. CDR3 in DNA: TGTGCCAGCCGACCCCAGCAGGGTGATGGCTACACCTTC. Its protein is CASRPQQGDGYTF.